This TCR beta chain was found in a study of blood T cell repertoires in COVID-19. Study-wide background: Acute-phase and convalescent COVID-19 samples originated in the United States, Italy and Spain. PBMCs, B-cell-depleted T cells, or T cells were the source of the cDNA or gDNA that made up the material.

The CDR3 totals 15 residues. Germline V gives CDR1 PRHDT, CDR2 FYEKMQ (reference sequence). Trimming stripped 2 bases from V and 0 bases from J, with 10 bases between. Original analysis: Amplification of reference gene primers provided the estimated nucleated cell counts. Assay: immunoSEQ multiplex PCR; the TCRdb copy retains only in-frame clones and omits some. Clone size and the V and J calls come from that table; the DNA yielded D and trimming. The sample carries roughly 130,000 clones, roughly 80% recorded once. The material sequenced was peripheral blood. The J gene is TRBJ1-2, the V gene TRBV13, with D tentatively TRBD1 (5 bases). This receptor was taken from a woman under 40 who had recovered from COVID-19. The DNA for the CDR3 is TGTGCCAGCAGCTTATATGGAGGGGCTAACTATGGCTACACCTTC. This translates into CASSLYGGANYGYTF.